This T cell receptor beta chain was retrieved from a study of CD8+CD57+ T cells in acquired aplastic anemia. Study information: Sorted CD4+ and CD8+ cells gave an average of approximately 3.4 ug of DNA.

Both TCR beta VDJ combination and CDR3 sequence profiling were carried out. Genomic DNA was the template for this profiling. One entry per CDR3 protein, called by TCRdb with MiXCR from the reads. The data hold hundreds of thousands of distinct CDR3 sequences, with roughly a third observed a single time. Study-level results: Patients and controls had in common 25 to 35 CD8+ CDR3 sequences. Simpson's diversity of CD8+ cells was not significantly different in patients compared with controls.

As to this clonotype: What it binds is not known.

By flow cytometry, patients selected for sequencing had shown an expansion of CD8+CD57+ cells. Every patient had severe acquired aplastic anemia. The V and J ends lost 2 bases and 1 base respectively, with 12 bases between them. CDR1 and CDR2 (germline): MGHDK, SYGVNS. The CDR3 has 16 residues. The rearrangement joins TRBV25-1 to TRBJ1-3, with D tentatively TRBD1 (6 bases). This clonotype was sampled from a human donor with aplastic anemia. The material sequenced was sorted CD4+, CD8+, or CD8+CD57+ T cells (not recorded which) from PBMCs. CDR3 sequence: CASSEVTGRSGNTIYF. The CDR3 DNA reads TGTGCCAGCAGTGAAGTAACAGGGCGATCTGGAAACACCATATATTTT.